The 23 T cell receptor beta chains reported below all come from one sample, sequenced in a study of blood T cell repertoires in COVID-19. Assay: immunoSEQ multiplex PCR; the TCRdb copy retains only in-frame clones and omits some. The table shows some 97,000 clones, with just over 90% occurring only once. The sample taken for sequencing was peripheral blood. The receptors stem from a man in his sixties with acute or convalescent COVID-19.

This clone was observed a handful of times. V is TRBV5-1 and J is TRBJ1-1; D is perhaps TRBD1 (6 bases). V shed 4 bases and J shed 1 base, with 14 bases lying between them. This CDR3 comprises 15 residues. CDR1 and CDR2 from the germline V gene are SGHRS and YFSETQ. The CDR3 loop is CASSPLTQGNTEAFF. DNA of the CDR3: TGCGCCAGCAGCCCTTTGACACAGGGGAACACTGAAGCTTTCTTT. Filled out from reference TRBV5-1 and TRBJ1-1, the complete variable domain reads KAGVTQTPRYLIKTRGQQVTLSCSPISGHRSVSWYQQTPGQGLQFLFEYFSETQRNKGNFPGRFSGRQFSNSRSEMNVSTLELGDSALYLCASSPLTQGNTEAFFGQGTRLTVV.

The chain combines TRBV2 with TRBJ1-1; TRBD1 matches at 7 bases. CDR3 length: 14 amino acids. Germline V gives CDR1 SNHLY, CDR2 FYNNEI. Losses at the gene ends were 7 bases for V and 8 bases for J; bases not matched to a gene: 13. The chain's CDR3 is CASNVQEGALEAFF. The CDR3 DNA sequence: TGTGCCAGCAATGTTCAGGAGGGGGCTTTGGAAGCTTTCTTT. Combining the CDR3 with reference TRBV2 and TRBJ1-1 gives the whole variable domain EPEVTQTPSHQVTQMGQEVILRCVPISNHLYFYWYRQILGQKVEFLVSFYNNEISEKSEIFDDQFSVERPDGSNFTLKIRSTKLEDSAMYFCASNVQEGALEAFFGQGTRLTVV.

This sequence joins TRBV5-1 and TRBJ2-6; TRBD2 might be the D (7 bases). There are 18 residues in the CDR3. V dropped 0 bases and J dropped 6 bases, with 19 bases sitting between them. The germline CDR1 and CDR2 sequences are SGHRS and YFSETQ. The CDR3 DNA reads TGCGCCAGCAGCTTGGGAGGGGGGGCCCTCACCAAGGCCAACGTCCTGACTTTC. Translating it yields CASSLGGGALTKANVLTF.

The chain uses TRBV18 and TRBJ2-7; 9 nucleotides line up with TRBD1. The length of the CDR3 is 16 residues. Germline loops: CDR1 KGHSH, CDR2 LQKENI. V lost 3 bases to trimming and J lost 1 base; unmatched junction nucleotides: 7. CDR3 region: CASSPRETGGSYEQYF. In nucleotides, the CDR3 is TGTGCCAGCTCACCCCGTGAGACAGGGGGGTCCTACGAGCAGTACTTC.

The gene calls are TRBV7-9 and TRBJ1-5; 7 bases agree with TRBD1. V shed 5 bases and J 7 bases; nucleotides not matched to a gene: 8. The CDR3 runs 14 residues. Germline assignment: CDR1 SEHNR and CDR2 FQNEAQ (reference sequence). The CDR3 is CASSADRENQPQHF. DNA for the CDR3: TGTGCCAGCAGCGCTGACAGGGAGAACCAGCCCCAGCATTTT. Variable domain in full (rest from reference TRBV7-9 and TRBJ1-5): DTGVSQNPRHKITKRGQNVTFRCDPISEHNRLYWYRQTLGQGPEFLTYFQNEAQLEKSRLLSDRFSAERPKGSFSTLEIQRTEQGDSAMYLCASSADRENQPQHFGDGTRLSIL.

The chain links TRBV30 to TRBJ2-5; TRBD1 is a possible D gene (5 bases). Trimming removed 4 bases from V and 4 bases from J, with 13 bases in between. CDR1 is GTSNPN, CDR2 SVGIG, per germline (reference sequence). The CDR3 consists of 13 residues. In DNA form, the CDR3 reads TGTGCCTGGACTCAGGGTCCTGGAGAGACCCAGTACTTC. Encoded protein: CAWTQGPGETQYF. The entire variable domain, with the rest obtained from reference TRBV30 and TRBJ2-5, is as follows: SQTIHQWPATLVQPVGSPLSLECTVEGTSNPNLYWYRQAAGRGLQLLFYSVGIGQISSEVPQNLSASRPQDRQFILSSKKLLLSDSGFYLCAWTQGPGETQYFGPGTRLLVL.

V gene TRBV7-9 combines with J gene TRBJ2-1, with 9 nucleotides matching TRBD1. After removal of 6 bases from V and 2 bases from J, the junction contained 5 bases not matched to a gene. Germline loops: CDR1 SEHNR, CDR2 FQNEAQ (reference sequence). The CDR3 is 15 amino acids. The CDR3 loop is CASRGTGPTYNEQFF. The CDR3 DNA reads as TGTGCCAGCAGGGGGACAGGGCCCACCTACAATGAGCAGTTCTTC. The variable domain in full, with the rest retrieved from reference TRBV7-9 and TRBJ2-1, is DTGVSQNPRHKITKRGQNVTFRCDPISEHNRLYWYRQTLGQGPEFLTYFQNEAQLEKSRLLSDRFSAERPKGSFSTLEIQRTEQGDSAMYLCASRGTGPTYNEQFFGPGTRLTVL.

The chain couples TRBV3-1 (or the pseudogene TRBV3-2) to TRBJ2-1, with TRBD2 identical over 10 bases. The CDR3 runs to 15 residues. CDR1 LGHDT and CDR2 YNNKEL come from the germline V gene (reference sequence). The junction had 1 base not matched to a gene; V was cut back by 1 base and J by 4 bases. The CDR3 nucleotides read TGTGCCAGCAGCCAAGGTAGCGGGGGGTACAATGAGCAGTTCTTC. This gives the protein CASSQGSGGYNEQFF.

The CDR3 DNA follows: TGTGCCAGCTCACCAGGGACAGGAATCTCTGGAAACACCATATATTTT. Protein: CASSPGTGISGNTIYF. The chain employs TRBV18 and TRBJ1-3; 8 bases map to TRBD1. CDR3 length: 16 amino acids. Germline loops: CDR1 KGHSH, CDR2 LQKENI. Trimming cost V 2 bases and J 0 bases; bases outside gene matches: 3.

The rearrangement links TRBV4-2 to TRBJ2-1, with 10 bases identical to TRBD2. CDR1 LGHNA and CDR2 YNFKEQ come from the germline V gene. The CDR3 is made up of 15 amino acids. V lost 4 bases to trimming and J lost 10 bases; unmatched junction nucleotides: 10. Written as DNA, the CDR3 is TGTGCCAGCAGCCCTCCAAGCGGGGGGGCGGGAGAGCAGTTCTTC. Protein sequence: CASSPPSGGAGEQFF.

The rearrangement links TRBV15 to TRBJ2-5; a weak D match, TRBD2 (6 bases). This CDR3 has 15 residues. The ends were cut back, 4 bases at V and 5 bases at J, with 17 bases in the middle. Germline CDR1 reads LNHNV; CDR2 reads YYDKDF (reference sequence). CDR3 amino acids: CATSIRLGPGETQYF. DNA of the CDR3: TGTGCCACCAGCATCCGACTAGGGCCCGGGGAGACCCAGTACTTC.

The rearrangement joins TRBV28 to TRBJ2-2; tentatively, D is TRBD1 (6 bases). CDR3 size: 16 residues. The germline V gene encodes CDR1 MDHEN and CDR2 SYDVKM. V lost 9 bases to trimming and J lost 0 bases, with 17 bases between them. CDR3 nucleotide sequence: TGTGCCAGTAAGTTTACAGGGCGGACGAACACCGGGGAGCTGTTTTTT. It specifies CASKFTGRTNTGELFF.

The V and J genes are TRBV5-1 and TRBJ1-1, with 10 bases aligning to TRBD1. Germline assignment: CDR1 SGHRS and CDR2 YFSETQ. This CDR3 has 18 amino acids. Unmatched junction bases numbered 12, after V lost 4 bases and J lost 0 bases. The chain's CDR3 is CASSKDRGDVSMNTEAFF. As DNA, the CDR3 is TGCGCCAGCAGCAAGGACAGGGGGGATGTAAGCATGAACACTGAAGCTTTCTTT.

This clone was picked up one time. The chain uses TRBV5-1 and TRBJ2-5; 10 bases fit TRBD2. The CDR3 sequence is 18 residues long. CDR1 SGHRS and CDR2 YFSETQ come from the germline V gene. V lost 2 bases and J lost 5; bases outside the gene matches: 15. CDR3 DNA sequence: TGCGCCAGCAGCTTAGCTATAGCGGGGGGTCGAGGTGTGGAGACCCAGTACTTC. Protein sequence: CASSLAIAGGRGVETQYF.

This clone has more than one count but fewer than ten. V usage is TRBV6-5 and J usage is TRBJ1-2; 7 bases are shared with TRBD1. With V trimmed by 2 bases and J by 6 bases, 9 bases remained unmatched. The CDR3 loop spans 15 amino acids. Per germline, CDR1 MNHEY and CDR2 SVGAGI. The CDR3 sequence is CASSYRGQINDGYTF. The DNA for the CDR3 is TGTGCCAGCAGTTACAGGGGGCAAATAAACGATGGCTACACCTTC.

J is TRBJ2-2 and V is TRBV19, with D hard to call. Trimming removed 7 bases at V and 5 bases at J, with 20 bases between. CDR3 length equals 16 residues. Germline V gene data show CDR1 as LNHDA and CDR2 as SQIVND (reference sequence). The DNA of the CDR3 is TGTGCCAGTACAAACCCAGTTCTACCAGCGACCGGGGAGCTGTTTTTT. This codes for CASTNPVLPATGELFF.

This clone was seen only once. The CDR3 loop is CASSPQGTVYGYTF. The CDR3 bases are TGTGCCAGCAGCCCACAGGGGACAGTTTATGGCTACACCTTC. The chain links TRBV6-5 to TRBJ1-2, with 7 bases aligning to TRBD1. The V and J ends lost 6 bases and 5 bases, in that order; junction bases with no gene match: 9. The germline gives CDR1 MNHEY, CDR2 SVGAGI. CDR3 length: 14 amino acids.

This clone occurred once. The chain recombines TRBV7-9 with TRBJ1-1, with D perhaps TRBD1 (6 bases). V lost 3 bases and J 0 bases, leaving 11 bases between the germline ends. Germline assignment: CDR1 SEHNR and CDR2 FQNEAQ (reference sequence). The CDR3 is 15 residues long. As DNA, the CDR3 is TGTGCCAGCAGCTTTGGACAGATTATGAACACTGAAGCTTTCTTT. The encoded protein is CASSFGQIMNTEAFF. The full variable domain, its missing parts supplied by reference TRBV7-9 and TRBJ1-1, is DTGVSQNPRHKITKRGQNVTFRCDPISEHNRLYWYRQTLGQGPEFLTYFQNEAQLEKSRLLSDRFSAERPKGSFSTLEIQRTEQGDSAMYLCASSFGQIMNTEAFFGQGTRLTVV.

The table lists this clone with a count of one. V and J are TRBV5-4 and TRBJ1-1; 7 nucleotides line up with TRBD1. Germline-derived CDR1 and CDR2 are SGHNT and YYREEE (reference sequence). V shed 3 bases and J 1 base; nucleotides not matched to a gene: 9. CDR3 size: 16 residues. CDR3 in DNA: TGTGCCAGCAGCTCAACAAGACAGGGACGGAACACTGAAGCTTTCTTT. Amino acid sequence: CASSSTRQGRNTEAFF.

The genes are TRBV5-6 and TRBJ1-2, with 7 positions matching TRBD1. CDR1 and CDR2 (germline): SGHDT, YYEEEE. The CDR3 extends over 16 amino acids. J lost 3 bases, V lost 4 bases, and 12 bases had no gene match. The CDR3 sequence is CASSRGPGQSDYGYTF. DNA for the CDR3: TGTGCCAGCAGCCGGGGTCCGGGACAGTCGGACTATGGCTACACCTTC.

This clone was observed a few times. The rearrangement joins TRBV19 to TRBJ2-2; perhaps TRBD2 as D (5 bases). The germline CDR1 and CDR2 sequences are LNHDA and SQIVND (reference sequence). The V gene lost 10 bases and the J gene lost 6 bases, with 12 bases spanning the gap. The CDR3 sequence is 12 residues long. Written as DNA, the CDR3 is TGTGCCACCCCGGACGGGGCCGGGGAGCTGTTTTTT. This encodes CATPDGAGELFF.

The chain recombines TRBV3-1 (or the pseudogene TRBV3-2) with TRBJ1-5; no clear D. V was pared by 0 bases and J by 6 bases, with 6 bases between. This CDR3 is 13 amino acids long. Germline CDR1 is LGHDT and CDR2 is YNNKEL (reference sequence). The CDR3 DNA reads as TGTGCCAGCAGCCAAGATATTAGTCAGCCCCAGCATTTT. Amino acid sequence: CASSQDISQPQHF.

The V and J genes are TRBV10-3 and TRBJ1-1; 11 bases fit TRBD1. V was clipped by 10 bases and J by 4 bases; unmatched bases: 8. Germline lookup yields CDR1 ENHRY and CDR2 SYGVKD. This CDR3 spans 14 amino acids. The CDR3 DNA reads TGTGCCAGCTCCGGGACAGGGGGTGGCACTGAAGCTTTCTTT. Translation: CASSGTGGGTEAFF.